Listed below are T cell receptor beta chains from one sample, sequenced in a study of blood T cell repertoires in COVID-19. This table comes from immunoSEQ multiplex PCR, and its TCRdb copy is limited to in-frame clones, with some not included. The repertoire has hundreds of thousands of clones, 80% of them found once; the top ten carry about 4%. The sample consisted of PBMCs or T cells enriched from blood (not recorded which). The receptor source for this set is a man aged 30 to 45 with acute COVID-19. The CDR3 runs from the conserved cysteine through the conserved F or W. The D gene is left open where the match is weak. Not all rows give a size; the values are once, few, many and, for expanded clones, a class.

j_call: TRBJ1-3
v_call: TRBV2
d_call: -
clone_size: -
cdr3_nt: TGTGCCAGCAGTGAATACTTGGGCGGAAACACCATATATTTT
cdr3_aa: CASSEYLGGNTIYF

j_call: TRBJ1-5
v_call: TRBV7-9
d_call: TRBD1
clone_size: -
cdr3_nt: TGTGCCAGCAGCTCGACAGGGGGCGGGTTTCAGCCCCAGCATTTT
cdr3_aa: CASSSTGGGFQPQHF

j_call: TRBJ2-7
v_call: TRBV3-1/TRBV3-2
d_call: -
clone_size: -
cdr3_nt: TGTGCCAGCAGCCCGAGCGGCGGCTCCTACGAGCAGTACTTC
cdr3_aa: CASSPSGGSYEQYF

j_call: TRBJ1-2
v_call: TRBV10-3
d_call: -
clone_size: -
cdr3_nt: TGTGCCTTCTCAAAGGGGTTGAAGGGAAATGGCTACACCTTC
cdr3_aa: CAFSKGLKGNGYTF

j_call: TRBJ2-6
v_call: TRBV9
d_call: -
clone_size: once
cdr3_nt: TGTGCCAGCAGCGTAGGCAGGGTAGGAACTGGGGCCAACGTCCTGACTTTC
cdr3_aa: CASSVGRVGTGANVLTF

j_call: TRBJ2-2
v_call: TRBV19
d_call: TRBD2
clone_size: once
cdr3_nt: TGTGCCAGTAGTATCGCCCCTTGGCTAGCGGGGGGGCGTCACGGGGAGCTGTTTTTT
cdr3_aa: CASSIAPWLAGGRHGELFF

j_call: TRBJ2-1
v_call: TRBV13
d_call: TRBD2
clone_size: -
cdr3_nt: TGTGCCAGCAGTCCGGCGGGGGGGAGGTACAATGAGCAGTTCTTC
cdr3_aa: CASSPAGGRYNEQFF

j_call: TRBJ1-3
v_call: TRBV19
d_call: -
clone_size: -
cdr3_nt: TGTGCCAGTAGTTCTTTTTCTGGAAACACCATATATTTT
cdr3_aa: CASSSFSGNTIYF

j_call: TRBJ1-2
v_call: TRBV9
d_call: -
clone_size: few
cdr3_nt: TGTGCCATCAGGGCCATTGGCTACACCTTC
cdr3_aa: CAIRAIGYTF

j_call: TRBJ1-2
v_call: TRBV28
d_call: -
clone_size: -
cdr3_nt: TGTGCCAGCATCCCACAGGGAAAGTATGGCTACACCTTC
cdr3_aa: CASIPQGKYGYTF

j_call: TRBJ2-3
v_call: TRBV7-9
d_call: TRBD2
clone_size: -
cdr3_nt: TGTGCCAGCAGCCCTTCGTTGGACGGGGGGGATACGCAGTATTTT
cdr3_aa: CASSPSLDGGDTQYF

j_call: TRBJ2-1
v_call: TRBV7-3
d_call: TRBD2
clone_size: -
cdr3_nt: TGTGCCAGCAGCCCTCAGAGCGGGGAGGCCAATGAGCAGTTCTTC
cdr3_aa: CASSPQSGEANEQFF

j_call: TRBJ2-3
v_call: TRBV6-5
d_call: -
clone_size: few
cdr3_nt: TGTGCCAGCACCCTGGCCAGGCCTAGCACAGATACGCAGTATTTT
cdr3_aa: CASTLARPSTDTQYF

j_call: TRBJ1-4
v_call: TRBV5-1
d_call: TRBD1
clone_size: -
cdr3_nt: TGCGCCAGCAGCTTGGGTGGGACAGGGGGCGCGGCTAATGAAAAACTGTTTTTT
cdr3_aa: CASSLGGTGGAANEKLFF

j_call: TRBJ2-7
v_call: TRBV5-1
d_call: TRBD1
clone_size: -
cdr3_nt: TGCGCCAGCAGCTCCGGACAGGGGATAACGTTTAATATCCACGAGCAGTACTTC
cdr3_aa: CASSSGQGITFNIHEQYF

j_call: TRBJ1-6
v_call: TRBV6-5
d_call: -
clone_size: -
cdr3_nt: TGTGCCAGCAGTTACTCGTCCCGGACAGATTCACCCCTCCACTTT
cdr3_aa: CASSYSSRTDSPLHF

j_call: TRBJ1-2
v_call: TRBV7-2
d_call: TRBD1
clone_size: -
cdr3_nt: TGTGCCAGCAGCCCCGAGGGACAGGTCTATGGCTACACCTTC
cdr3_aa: CASSPEGQVYGYTF

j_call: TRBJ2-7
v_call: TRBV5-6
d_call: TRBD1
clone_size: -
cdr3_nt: TGTGCCAGCAGCTTGGGGTTCGGGACAGGAGGCTACGAGCAGTACTTC
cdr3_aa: CASSLGFGTGGYEQYF

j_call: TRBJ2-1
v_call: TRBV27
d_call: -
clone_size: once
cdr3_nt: TGTGCCAGCAGTTTGAACAGGGTCCCCTCCTACAATGAGCAGTTCTTC
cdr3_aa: CASSLNRVPSYNEQFF

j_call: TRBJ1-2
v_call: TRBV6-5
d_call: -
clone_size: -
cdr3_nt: TGTGCCAGCATTTTCGGGTCCTATGGCTACACCTTC
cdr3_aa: CASIFGSYGYTF

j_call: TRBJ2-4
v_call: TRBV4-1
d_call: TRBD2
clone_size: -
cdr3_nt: TGCGCCAGCAGCCAGGGCCCCGGGACTAGCGGGGGGGCGGACAAAAACATTCAGTACTTC
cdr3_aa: CASSQGPGTSGGADKNIQYF

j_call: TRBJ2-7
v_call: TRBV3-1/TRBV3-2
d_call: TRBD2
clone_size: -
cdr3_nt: TGTGCCAGCAGCCGAAGCGGGGGGGCGAGAGAGCAGTACTTC
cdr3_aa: CASSRSGGAREQYF

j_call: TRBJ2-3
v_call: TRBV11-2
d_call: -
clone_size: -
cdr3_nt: TGTGCCAGCAGCTTAGTCTTAGTGGCAGGGAAGGTTCCAGATACGCAGTATTTT
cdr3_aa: CASSLVLVAGKVPDTQYF

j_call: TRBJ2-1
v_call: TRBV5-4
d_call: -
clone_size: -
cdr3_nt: TGTGCCAGCAGCTTGGGGCAGGGAGGCTCCTACAATGAGCAGTTCTTC
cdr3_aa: CASSLGQGGSYNEQFF

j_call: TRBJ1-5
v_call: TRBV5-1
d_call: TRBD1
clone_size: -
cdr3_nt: TGCGCCAGCAGCTTGGGCCCGACAGGGGGTGGGAATCAGCCCCAGCATTTT
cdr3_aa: CASSLGPTGGGNQPQHF

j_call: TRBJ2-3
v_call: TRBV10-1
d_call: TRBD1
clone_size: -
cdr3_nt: TGCGCCAGCAGTTCCGACAGGGGAGGCACAGATACGCAGTATTTT
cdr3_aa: CASSSDRGGTDTQYF

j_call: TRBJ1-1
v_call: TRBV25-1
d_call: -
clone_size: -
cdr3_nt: TGTGCCAGCAGTGAATTGCGGGGGGGGTCCACTGAAGCTTTCTTT
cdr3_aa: CASSELRGGSTEAFF

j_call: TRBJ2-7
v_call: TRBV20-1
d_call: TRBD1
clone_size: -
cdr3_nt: TGCAGTGCTAGTACGGACAGGGGGGACGAGCAGTACTTC
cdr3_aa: CSASTDRGDEQYF

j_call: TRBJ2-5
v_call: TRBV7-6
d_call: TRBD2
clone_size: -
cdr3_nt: TGTGCCAGCAGACTAGCGGGGTCGTTGCAAGAGACCCAGTACTTC
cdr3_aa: CASRLAGSLQETQYF